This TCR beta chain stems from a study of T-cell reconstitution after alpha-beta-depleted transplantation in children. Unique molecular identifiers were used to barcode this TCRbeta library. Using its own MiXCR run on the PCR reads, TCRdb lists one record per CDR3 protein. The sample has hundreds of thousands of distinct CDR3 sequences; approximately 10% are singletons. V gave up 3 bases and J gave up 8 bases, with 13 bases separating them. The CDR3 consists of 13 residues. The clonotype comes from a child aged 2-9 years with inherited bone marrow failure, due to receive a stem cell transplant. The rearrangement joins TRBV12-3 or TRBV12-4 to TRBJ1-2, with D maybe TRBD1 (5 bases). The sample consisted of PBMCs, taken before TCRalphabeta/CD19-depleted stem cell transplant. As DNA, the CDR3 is TGTGCCAGCAGTTTTTGGGGGGTGGAGGGCTACACCTTC. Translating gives CASSFWGVEGYTF.